These 13 T cell receptor beta chains share one sample of origin, sequenced in a study of cytomegalovirus exposure and HLA in healthy donors. Sequencing used immunoSEQ multiplex PCR; TCRdb keeps in-frame clones, though not all of them. The sample holds tens of thousands of clones, roughly 92% seen once. The sample was PBMCs. The receptors originated from a man aged 18 to 29 in good health and CMV-seronegative.

The genes are TRBV5-4 and TRBJ2-1; 7 bases are a match to TRBD2. CDR1 and CDR2 from the germline V gene are SGHNT and YYREEE (reference sequence). This CDR3 has 16 residues. J gave up 3 bases and V 1 base, and 7 bases lay outside the gene matches. The CDR3 DNA reads TGTGCCAGCAGCTTGAAACGACTAGCAGACTACAATGAGCAGTTCTTC. Translation: CASSLKRLADYNEQFF.

The rearrangement joins TRBV28 to TRBJ1-1; D unclear. Germline CDR1 is MDHEN and CDR2 is SYDVKM. The CDR3 loop spans 16 amino acids. V was shortened by 8 bases and J by 0 bases, with 19 bases between the two germline ends. CDR3: CASGLTSGLMNTEAFF. CDR3 coding DNA: TGTGCCAGCGGATTAACTTCAGGCTTAATGAACACTGAAGCTTTCTTT.

The chain carries TRBV6-5 and TRBJ2-7; 8 bases are a match to TRBD2. CDR1 is MNHEY, CDR2 SVGAGI, per germline. This CDR3 is 15 amino acids long. V lost 5 bases to trimming and J lost 0 bases; unmatched junction nucleotides: 6. CDR3 region: CASSLTSGSSYEQYF. For the CDR3, the DNA is TGTGCCAGCAGTCTTACTAGCGGCTCCTCCTACGAGCAGTACTTC.

V and J are TRBV5-6 and TRBJ1-5; 9 bases align to TRBD1. The trim removed 3 bases at V and 5 bases at J, leaving 3 bases unmatched. The germline CDR1 and CDR2 sequences are SGHDT and YYEEEE. CDR3 size: 14 residues. The CDR3 nucleotides are TGTGCCAGCAGCTCGGGACAGGGATATCAGCCCCAGCATTTT. Its translation: CASSSGQGYQPQHF.

The chain joins TRBV7-9 to TRBJ2-5; 8 nucleotides align to TRBD2. Trimming at V came to 5 bases and at J to 5 bases, leaving 7 bases not matched to a gene. Germline CDR1 and CDR2: SEHNR and FQNEAQ (reference sequence). The CDR3 is 14 residues long. The CDR3: CASSLGVAGETQYF. CDR3 nucleotides: TGTGCCAGCAGCCTTGGGGTAGCGGGGGAGACCCAGTACTTC.

The CDR3 protein is CSVTGLAGGTDTQYF. Here the CDR3 DNA reads TGCAGCGTTACTGGGCTAGCGGGAGGCACAGATACGCAGTATTTT. J is TRBJ2-3 and V is TRBV29-1; 10 nucleotides line up with TRBD2. In germline, CDR1 is SQVTM, CDR2 ANQGSEA. J gave up 1 base and V 5 bases, and 6 bases lay outside the gene matches. The CDR3 contains 15 residues.

The V gene is TRBV19, the J gene TRBJ2-7, with D tentatively TRBD1 (5 bases). Germline assignment: CDR1 LNHDA and CDR2 SQIVND (reference sequence). This CDR3 region has 13 residues. Trimming removed 1 base at V and 4 bases at J, with 8 bases between. CDR3 in DNA: TGTGCCAGTAGTATAGCAGGGTTTTACGAGCAGTACTTC. Its translation is CASSIAGFYEQYF.

The chain recombines TRBV27 with TRBJ2-5; TRBD2 might be the D (5 bases). CDR3 length: 14 residues. Germline V CDR1 and CDR2: MNHEY, SMNVEV (reference sequence). Trimming cost V 5 bases and J 2 bases, with 12 bases left between them. The CDR3 DNA reads TGTGCCAGCAGTGAGGGCCTTAGGCAAGAGACCCAGTACTTC. Protein product: CASSEGLRQETQYF.

CDR3 sequence reads: CASRALAGATDTQYF. As DNA, the CDR3 is TGTGCCAGCAGGGCACTAGCGGGAGCAACAGATACGCAGTATTTT. The chain recombines TRBV7-8 with TRBJ2-3, with 11 nucleotides matching TRBD2. The CDR3 loop spans 15 amino acids. Germline trimming cut 6 bases from V and 3 bases from J; bases unmatched to any gene: 5. The germline CDR1 and CDR2 sequences are SGHVS and FQNEAQ.

The rearrangement links TRBV5-1 to TRBJ2-7, with 8 bases lining up with TRBD2. Germline values: CDR1 SGHRS, CDR2 YFSETQ. The length of the CDR3 is 15 residues. V shed 4 bases and J 2 bases; nucleotides not matched to a gene: 8. CDR3 DNA sequence: TGCGCCAGCAGCGTATCTAGCGGGTCCCCCTACGAGCAGTACTTC. This sequence encodes CASSVSSGSPYEQYF.

The chain recombines TRBV28 with TRBJ2-7; 10 bases match TRBD1. V shed 6 bases and J 6 bases; nucleotides not matched to a gene: 11. The CDR3 contains 15 residues. Germline assignment: CDR1 MDHEN and CDR2 SYDVKM. The CDR3 nucleotides read TGTGCCAGCAGCAAACCGGGACAGGGGATTAGCGAGCAGTACTTC. It encodes CASSKPGQGISEQYF. Looking up the rest from reference TRBV28 and TRBJ2-7 gives the full variable domain: DVKVTQSSRYLVKRTGEKVFLECVQDMDHENMFWYRQDPGLGLRLIYFSYDVKMKEKGDIPEGYSVSREKKERFSLILESASTNQTSMYLCASSKPGQGISEQYFGPGTRLTVT.

V gene TRBV5-1 combines with J gene TRBJ2-3; D is unclear. V was cut by 0 bases and J by 3 bases, with 11 bases left in between. The length of the CDR3 is 15 residues. CDR1 and CDR2 from the germline V gene are SGHRS and YFSETQ. The CDR3 loop is CASSLGYGSTDTQYF. As DNA, the CDR3 is TGCGCCAGCAGCTTGGGTTACGGGTCAACAGATACGCAGTATTTT.

This rearrangement joins TRBV6-4 to TRBJ1-1; D remains unclear. The V gene lost 4 bases and the J gene lost 0 bases, with 6 bases spanning the gap. This CDR3 is built from 13 residues. Germline V gene sequence: CDR1 MRHNA, CDR2 SNTAGT. As DNA, the CDR3 is TGTGCCAGCAGTGCCGCAGTGAACACTGAAGCTTTCTTT. Translation gives CASSAAVNTEAFF.